The 17 T cell receptor beta chains below all came from one sample that was sequenced in a study of cytomegalovirus exposure and HLA in healthy donors. PCR primers comprised 60 Vbeta and 13 Jbeta primers. Libraries were prepared by immunoSEQ multiplex PCR; TCRdb keeps only in-frame clonotypes and omits some of them. Here the sample spans roughly 140,000 clones, 79% being singletons. Sample: PBMCs. The receptors shown here come from a middle-aged man in good health and CMV-seropositive.

This chain links TRBV10-3 with TRBJ1-5; 7 bases fit TRBD1. Losses at the gene ends were 3 bases for V and 4 bases for J; bases not matched to a gene: 6. The CDR3 consists of 15 residues. Germline V gene lookup returns CDR1 ENHRY and CDR2 SYGVKD. The CDR3: CAISDPGTANQPQHF. The CDR3, as DNA: TGTGCCATCAGTGATCCCGGGACAGCAAATCAGCCCCAGCATTTT.

The chain combines TRBV4-2 with TRBJ2-2; TRBD2 agrees at 8 bases. From germline, CDR1 is LGHNA and CDR2 YNFKEQ. V lost 0 bases and J lost 6; bases outside the gene matches: 9. The CDR3 spans 17 residues. In nucleotides, the CDR3 is TGTGCCAGCAGCCAAGATGTCGAAGCGGGAGCTCCCGGGGAGCTGTTTTTT. Amino acid sequence: CASSQDVEAGAPGELFF.

The chain couples TRBV21-1 to TRBJ1-1; the table calls TRBD1, which could not be checked here. TRBV21-1 is a pseudogene locus. The CDR3 spans 14 residues. The CDR3 DNA reads TGTGCCAGCAGCAAAGTACAGGGGAACACTGAAGCTTTCTTT. Its translation is CASSKVQGNTEAFF.

This sequence joins TRBV19 and TRBJ2-7; possible D gene TRBD1, 5 bases. CDR1 and CDR2 (germline): LNHDA, SQIVND (reference sequence). The V gene lost 4 bases and the J gene lost 6 bases, with 22 bases spanning the gap. This CDR3 comprises 16 residues. CDR3 region: CASSKVDSQVRREQYF. In DNA form, the CDR3 reads TGTGCCAGTAGTAAAGTTGACAGTCAAGTGCGACGCGAGCAGTACTTC.

V is TRBV20-1 and J is TRBJ2-5, with D possibly matching TRBD2 (5 bases). The V gene's germline CDR1 is DFQATT and CDR2 SNEGSKA (reference sequence). This CDR3 is built from 9 residues. Trimming cost V 8 bases and J 5 bases, with 6 bases left between them. Here the CDR3 reads CSRRETQYF. The CDR3 DNA reads TGCAGTAGGAGGGAGACCCAGTACTTC.

The chain is built from TRBV6-1 and TRBJ1-5; D unclear. The CDR3 has 14 residues. CDR1 is MNHNS and CDR2 is SASEGT in the germline V gene. Trimming took off 7 bases at V and 0 bases at J, with 10 bases between the two ends. For the CDR3, the DNA is TGTGCCAGCAATCCGACAAGTAGCAATCAGCCCCAGCATTTT. This translates into CASNPTSSNQPQHF.

This sequence joins TRBV5-1 and TRBJ1-1; possibly TRBD1 for D (5 bases). Germline V lookup: CDR1 SGHRS, CDR2 YFSETQ. CDR3 length: 15 residues. Trimming removed 4 bases from V and 3 bases from J, with 16 bases in between. Written as DNA, the CDR3 is TGCGCCAGCAGCCCGGGCGCGGGGGACGACACTGAAGCTTTCTTT. This encodes CASSPGAGDDTEAFF.

The chain joins TRBV11-2 to TRBJ2-7; perhaps TRBD2 as D (5 bases). CDR1 is SGHAT and CDR2 is FQNNGV in the germline V gene. The length of the CDR3 is 14 residues. Trimming removed 2 bases from V and 2 bases from J, with 10 bases in between. CDR3 region: CASSLSGLAYEQYF. The CDR3 bases are TGTGCCAGCAGCTTATCTGGACTGGCCTACGAGCAGTACTTC.

Only a few counts were recorded for this clone. The chain carries TRBV5-1 and TRBJ1-3; TRBD1 is a possible D gene (6 bases). Per the germline V gene, CDR1 is SGHRS and CDR2 is YFSETQ. The CDR3 contains 15 residues. Trimming left V 4 bases short and J 8 bases short, with 19 bases between. The CDR3 bases are TGCGCCAGCAGCGCCCAGGAGCAGGGGTTGGACACCATATATTTT. It encodes CASSAQEQGLDTIYF.

The CDR3 spells CASSPGLAGDEQFF. CDR3 in DNA: TGCGCCAGCAGCCCCGGACTAGCGGGAGATGAGCAGTTCTTC. The rearrangement links TRBV5-1 to TRBJ2-1; 13 bases are a match to TRBD2. V lost 4 bases, J lost 8 bases, and 3 bases stayed unmatched. CDR3 size: 14 residues. The germline V gene encodes CDR1 SGHRS and CDR2 YFSETQ.

The rearrangement joins TRBV28 to TRBJ1-4; TRBD1 aligns across 7 bases. Germline trimming cut 6 bases from V and 0 bases from J; bases unmatched to any gene: 4. CDR1 is MDHEN and CDR2 is SYDVKM in the germline V gene. The CDR3 length is 15 residues. This CDR3 is CASRGTDATNEKLFF. DNA for the CDR3: TGTGCCAGCAGGGGGACAGACGCAACTAATGAAAAACTGTTTTTT.

The chain uses TRBV7-9 and TRBJ2-5, with 11 positions matching TRBD2. After removal of 3 bases from V and 4 bases from J, the junction contained 10 bases not matched to a gene. The germline V gene encodes CDR1 SEHNR and CDR2 FQNEAQ (reference sequence). The CDR3 has 17 amino acids. The CDR3, as DNA: TGTGCCAGCAGCTTTTTACTAGCGGGAGATTTGGTAGAGACCCAGTACTTC. Residues: CASSFLLAGDLVETQYF.

This sequence joins TRBV2 and TRBJ2-7; D possibly corresponds to TRBD1 (5 bases). The CDR3 is 14 residues long. V was clipped by 3 bases and J by 4 bases, with 13 bases between them. The germline gives CDR1 SNHLY, CDR2 FYNNEI. CDR3 bases: TGTGCCAGCAGTGATAAGGGGTCCCATTACGAGCAGTACTTC. Translation gives CASSDKGSHYEQYF.

The rearrangement joins TRBV7-8 to TRBJ1-2; 8 bases agree with TRBD1. The CDR3 covers 13 residues. CDR1 is SGHVS, CDR2 FQNEAQ, per germline. Trimming removed 5 bases from V and 4 bases from J; junction bases left unmatched: 3. The CDR3 DNA sequence: TGTGCCAGCAGCCCAGGGGGCGGCTATGGCTACACCTTC. Translated, it gives CASSPGGGYGYTF.

The chain is built from TRBV6-5 and TRBJ2-2; 7 bases align to TRBD2. The CDR3 extends over 14 amino acids. The germline V gene encodes CDR1 MNHEY and CDR2 SVGAGI. Trimming removed 6 bases from V and 4 bases from J; junction bases left unmatched: 5. The CDR3 DNA reads TGTGCCAGCAGCCGCGGGAGAACCACCGGGGAGCTGTTTTTT. It translates to CASSRGRTTGELFF.

V and J are TRBV4-1 and TRBJ2-1, with 10 bases aligning to TRBD2. V dropped 1 base and J dropped 4; count of bases not matched to a gene: 7. This CDR3 is built from 17 residues. Looked up from germline, CDR1 is MGHRA and CDR2 is YSYEKL. As DNA, the CDR3 is TGCGCCAGCAGCCAAGCCCCTGGACTAGCGGTTTACAATGAGCAGTTCTTC. It is translated as CASSQAPGLAVYNEQFF.

This clone was observed a single time. The gene calls are TRBV9 and TRBJ2-3; TRBD2 matches at 12 bases. Germline-derived CDR1 and CDR2 are SGDLS and YYNGEE. Trimming removed 3 bases from V and 0 bases from J; junction bases left unmatched: 5. CDR3 size: 17 residues. The CDR3 loop is CASSAGLAGTSTDTQYF. The CDR3 bases are TGTGCCAGCAGCGCAGGACTAGCGGGAACTAGCACAGATACGCAGTATTTT.